The clone carrying this T cell receptor beta chain occurred many times. This sample was included in a study of T cells in Graves' hyperthyroidism and ophthalmopathy. The CDR3 regions of TCR beta were amplified from RNA transcripts. Primed by the HTBI set, a first-round RT-PCR was run on the TCR CDR3. TCRdb re-analysed the multiplex PCR reads in MiXCR, keeping a single row per CDR3 protein. In the table there are about half a million distinct CDR3 sequences, less than 20% of which are singletons. This CDR3 region has 16 residues. Germline V CDR1 and CDR2: MDHEN, SYDVKM. V gave up 1 base and J gave up 1 base, with 13 bases separating them.

This receptor was obtained from a man aged 40-49 years with Graves' ophthalmopathy. V usage is TRBV28 and J usage is TRBJ1-1; maybe TRBD1 (5 bases). Sequenced: blood. CDR3 DNA sequence: TGTGCCAGCAGTTTATCAACAGGTTTCTGGAACACTGAAGCTTTCTTT. Protein: CASSLSTGFWNTEAFF.